This T cell receptor beta chain stems from a study of patients and donors after allogeneic stem cell transplantation. This clonotype came up many times. TCRdb re-analysed the RT-PCR reads in MiXCR, keeping a single row per CDR3 protein. The sample shows 400,000 to 500,000 distinct CDR3 sequences, 16% of them seen only once. This CDR3 comprises 16 residues. CDR1 and CDR2 (germline): LGHNA, YNFKEQ. The V end lost 0 bases, the J end lost 4 bases, and 13 bases lay between the germline ends. This rearrangement joins TRBV4-2 to TRBJ2-1; D assignment may be TRBD1 or TRBD2 (7 bases each). The sample consisted of blood, either unsorted or a sorted T cell fraction (not recorded which). The TCR originated in a human donor who was either an allogeneic HSCT recipient or a stem cell or donor lymphocyte infusion donor (not recorded which). It is not recorded whose cells these are; they may come from a transplant donor. The CDR3 nucleotides are TGTGCCAGCAGCCAAGATCAGGGGGGGACATACAATGAGCAGTTCTTC. It translates to CASSQDQGGTYNEQFF.